This T cell receptor beta chain came from a study of CXCR3-negative and CXCR3-positive naive CD8 T cells. About the study: The dataset comprises 110 million to 150 million TRB reads in total, with about 1.5 +/- 0.3 million reads per library.

There are 12 residues in the CDR3. Germline lookup yields CDR1 SNHLY and CDR2 FYNNEI. Note on this clonotype: The antigen remains unidentified.

Study-wide results and limits: Naive subsets did not differ in surface CD5, and TRB CDR3 properties served to infer TCR strength. Much lower diversity was found in memory CD8+ cells, while both naive subsets had comparably high diversity. Higher TRB CDR3 hydrophobicity marked CXCR3-positive naive cells relative to CXCR3-negative naive cells.

UMI-labeled TRB cDNA libraries were prepared by 5' RACE. For each CDR3 protein, TCRdb gives one entry from its re-call of the 5' RACE reads, without DNA. The ten top clones account for approximately 0.29%, within a sample of around 140,000 distinct CDR3 sequences. Sequencing was performed on naive CXCR3- CD8+ T cells from blood. This sample's subset: CD45RO-CCR7+CD27+CD95- naive CD8+ T cells lacking CXCR3 (TNR3-). J is TRBJ2-7 and V is TRBV2; absent DNA, TCRdb's TRBD2 call cannot be checked. The origin of this receptor is a human donor in good health. Some clones in this sample may be carry-over from other donors' samples. The CDR3 is CASREGYYEQYF.